This TCR beta chain is drawn from a study of blood T cell repertoires in COVID-19. Study at large: T cells, B-cell-depleted T cells, or PBMCs provided the cDNA or gDNA that served as material.

Produced via immunoSEQ multiplex PCR; TCRdb's table is partial and in-frame only. The sample carries about 140,000 clones, 84% recorded once. The origin of this receptor is a human donor in a cohort sampled during active COVID-19. Sequencing used peripheral blood.

This CDR3 reads CASSQDSGTGGWEQFF. The CDR3 DNA sequence: TGCGCCAGCAGCCAAGATTCGGGGACAGGGGGCTGGGAGCAGTTCTTC. The rearrangement links TRBV4-1 to TRBJ2-1; 12 nucleotides match TRBD1. CDR1 MGHRA and CDR2 YSYEKL come from the germline V gene. V shed 0 bases and J 10 bases; nucleotides not matched to a gene: 7. This CDR3 has 16 residues.